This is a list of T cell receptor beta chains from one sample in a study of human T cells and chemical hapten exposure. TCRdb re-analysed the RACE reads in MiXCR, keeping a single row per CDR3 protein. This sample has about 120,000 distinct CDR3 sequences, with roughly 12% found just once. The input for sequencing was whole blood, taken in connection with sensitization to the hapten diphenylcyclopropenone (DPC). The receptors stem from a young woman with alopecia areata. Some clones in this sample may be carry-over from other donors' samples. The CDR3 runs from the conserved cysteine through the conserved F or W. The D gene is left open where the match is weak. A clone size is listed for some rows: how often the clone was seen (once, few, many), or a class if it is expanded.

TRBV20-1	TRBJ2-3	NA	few	CSALRSGTDTQYF	TGCAGTGCTCTTCGGAGCGGCACAGATACGCAGTATTTT
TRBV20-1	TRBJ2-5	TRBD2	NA	CSARGTSGEQETQYF	TGCAGTGCTAGAGGGACTAGCGGCGAACAAGAGACCCAGTACTTC
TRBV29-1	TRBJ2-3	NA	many	CSVEDEGGVSTDTQYF	TGCAGCGTTGAAGATGAGGGCGGGGTTTCCACAGATACGCAGTATTTT
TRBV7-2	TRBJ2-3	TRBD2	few	CASSSGGLALTSTDTQYF	TGTGCCAGCAGCTCGGGGGGACTAGCGTTGACTAGCACAGATACGCAGTATTTT
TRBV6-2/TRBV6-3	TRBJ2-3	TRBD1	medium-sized	CASSPKGAEDTQYF	TGTGCCAGCAGCCCCAAGGGGGCCGAAGATACGCAGTATTTT
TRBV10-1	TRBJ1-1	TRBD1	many	CASSPDRATEAFF	TGCGCCAGCAGTCCTGACAGGGCCACTGAAGCTTTCTTT
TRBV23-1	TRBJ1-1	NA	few	CASSRKSGLNTEAFF	TGCGCCAGCAGTCGGAAGTCAGGACTGAACACTGAAGCTTTCTTT
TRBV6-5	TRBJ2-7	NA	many	CASSLDGTNTYEQYF	TGTGCCAGCAGCCTGGACGGAACGAATACCTACGAGCAGTACTTC
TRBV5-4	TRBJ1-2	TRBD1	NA	CASSSRGQGRDGYTF	TGTGCCAGCAGCTCTCGCGGACAGGGACGGGATGGCTACACCTTC
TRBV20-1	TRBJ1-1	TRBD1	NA	CSARDQDRGETEAFF	TGCAGTGCTAGAGATCAGGACAGGGGAGAGACTGAAGCTTTCTTT
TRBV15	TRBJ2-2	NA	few	CATSGSLPGELFF	TGTGCCACCAGCGGCAGTTTGCCCGGGGAGCTGTTTTTT
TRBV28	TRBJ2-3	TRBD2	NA	CASSFGGLARPDTQYF	TGTGCCAGCAGTTTCGGGGGACTAGCGAGGCCAGATACGCAGTATTTT
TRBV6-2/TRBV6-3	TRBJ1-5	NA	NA	CASSLALGTKDRPQHF	TGTGCCAGCAGTTTGGCCCTCGGGACAAAGGACAGGCCCCAGCATTTT
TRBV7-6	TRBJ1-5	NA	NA	CASSSGLGQPQHF	TGTGCCAGCAGCTCAGGGTTGGGTCAGCCCCAGCATTTT
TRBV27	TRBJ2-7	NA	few	CASRPSRRVSEQYF	TGTGCCAGCAGACCCTCGAGAAGGGTGAGCGAGCAGTACTTC
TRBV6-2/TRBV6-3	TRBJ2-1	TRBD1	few	CASSSLDRGLYNEQFF	TGTGCCAGCAGTTCCCTGGACAGGGGGCTATACAATGAGCAGTTCTTC
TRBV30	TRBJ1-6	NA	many	CAWSVPGALINSPLHF	TGTGCCTGGAGTGTACCCGGGGCACTTATCAATTCACCCCTCCACTTT
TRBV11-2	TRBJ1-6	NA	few	CASSLPLGPDRRTSPLHF	TGTGCCAGCAGCCTTCCATTGGGCCCGGACAGACGGACCTCACCCCTCCACTTT
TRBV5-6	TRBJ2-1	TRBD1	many	CASSPDRGEQFF	TGTGCCAGCAGCCCGGACAGGGGTGAGCAGTTCTTC
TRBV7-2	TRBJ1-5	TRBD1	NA	CASSLTGVSNQPQHF	TGTGCCAGCAGCTTAACAGGGGTAAGCAATCAGCCCCAGCATTTT
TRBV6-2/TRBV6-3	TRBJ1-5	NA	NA	CASSYWDTSSNQPQHF	TGTGCCAGCAGTTATTGGGACACCTCTAGCAATCAGCCCCAGCATTTT
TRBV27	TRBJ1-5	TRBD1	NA	CASSSLTTGGGSNQPQHF	TGTGCCAGCAGTTCCCTAACGACAGGGGGAGGTAGCAATCAGCCCCAGCATTTT
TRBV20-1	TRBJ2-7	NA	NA	CSALNRLLKYEQYF	TGCAGTGCTCTTAACAGGTTACTTAAATACGAGCAGTACTTC
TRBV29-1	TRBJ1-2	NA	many	CSVTDNSYGYTF	TGCAGCGTTACAGACAACTCCTATGGCTACACCTTC
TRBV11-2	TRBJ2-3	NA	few	CASSLDGGGADTQYF	TGTGCCAGCAGCTTGGATGGGGGCGGAGCAGATACGCAGTATTTT
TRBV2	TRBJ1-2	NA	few	CASSSGANYGYTF	TGTGCCAGCAGCTCAGGAGCTAACTATGGCTACACCTTC
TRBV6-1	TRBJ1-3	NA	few	CASSVGGSGNTIYF	TGTGCCAGCAGTGTCGGGGGATCTGGAAACACCATATATTTT
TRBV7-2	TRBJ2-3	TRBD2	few	CASSLGAGLGTDTQYF	TGTGCCAGCAGCTTAGGAGCGGGACTAGGCACAGATACGCAGTATTTT
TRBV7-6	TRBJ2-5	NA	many	CASSPLGLAETQYF	TGTGCCAGCAGCCCATTGGGGCTGGCAGAGACCCAGTACTTC
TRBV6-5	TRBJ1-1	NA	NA	CASGRSMNTEAFF	TGTGCCAGTGGCCGATCTATGAACACTGAAGCTTTCTTT
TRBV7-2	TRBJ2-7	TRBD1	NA	CASSTDRGPYEQYF	TGTGCCAGCAGCACCGACAGGGGGCCCTACGAGCAGTACTTC
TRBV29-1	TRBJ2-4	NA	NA	CSVSDSFLAKNIQYF	TGCAGCGTTTCGGACAGCTTCCTAGCCAAAAACATTCAGTACTTC
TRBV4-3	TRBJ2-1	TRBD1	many	CASSPGQGQDEQFF	TGCGCCAGCAGCCCTGGACAGGGGCAGGATGAGCAGTTCTTC